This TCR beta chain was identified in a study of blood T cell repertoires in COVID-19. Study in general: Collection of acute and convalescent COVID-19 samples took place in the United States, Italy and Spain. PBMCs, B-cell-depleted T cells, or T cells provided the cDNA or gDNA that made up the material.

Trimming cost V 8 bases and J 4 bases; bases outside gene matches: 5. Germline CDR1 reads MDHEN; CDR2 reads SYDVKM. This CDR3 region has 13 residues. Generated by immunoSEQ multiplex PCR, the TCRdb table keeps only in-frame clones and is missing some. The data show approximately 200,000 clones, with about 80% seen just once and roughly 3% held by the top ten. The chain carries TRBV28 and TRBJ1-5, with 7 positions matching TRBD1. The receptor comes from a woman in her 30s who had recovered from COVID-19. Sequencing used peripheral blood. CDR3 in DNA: TGTGCCAGCCTGGACAGGACAAATCAGCCCCAGCATTTT. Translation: CASLDRTNQPQHF. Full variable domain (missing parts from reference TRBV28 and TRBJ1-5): DVKVTQSSRYLVKRTGEKVFLECVQDMDHENMFWYRQDPGLGLRLIYFSYDVKMKEKGDIPEGYSVSREKKERFSLILESASTNQTSMYLCASLDRTNQPQHFGDGTRLSIL.